The present T cell receptor (beta chain) was sequenced within a study of blood T cell repertoires in COVID-19. About the study: Sources were T cells, B-cell-depleted T cells, or PBMCs; the material itself was cDNA or gDNA.

Per the original methods: Reference gene primer amplification gave nucleated cell count estimates. TCRdb's table, derived via immunoSEQ multiplex PCR, lists solely in-frame clones and lacks some. D and trimming were read from the DNA, whereas the V and J calls and clone size are those reported in that table. The data contain roughly 230,000 clones, roughly 85% of them singletons. CDR3 size: 15 residues. In germline, CDR1 is MNHEY, CDR2 SVGAGI. V lost 3 bases, J lost 6 bases, and 14 bases lay in between. Sequenced: peripheral blood. The source is a man aged 35 to 55 with acute or convalescent COVID-19. The chain employs TRBV6-5 and TRBJ1-4; D might be TRBD1 (5 bases). The CDR3 sequence: CASSYRRGGDEKLFF. The CDR3 nucleotides read TGTGCCAGCAGTTATCGTAGGGGAGGGGATGAAAAACTGTTTTTT.